This T cell receptor (beta chain) was sequenced during a study of blood T cell repertoires in COVID-19. Germline CDR1 reads MNHEY; CDR2 reads SVGEGT. CDR3 length: 13 residues. V lost 6 bases to trimming and J lost 7 bases; unmatched junction nucleotides: 2. The repertoire was sequenced with immunoSEQ multiplex PCR; TCRdb's copy has only in-frame clones and lacks some. The sample has 310,000 or so clones; around 88% are singletons. The chain uses TRBV6-2 or TRBV6-3 and TRBJ2-2; 10 bases match TRBD2. This TCR was recovered from a woman aged 50 to 60 with acute or convalescent COVID-19. Input material: peripheral blood. The CDR3: CASSRLAGGELFF. The CDR3 coding sequence is TGTGCCAGCAGCCGACTAGCGGGCGGGGAGCTGTTTTTT.